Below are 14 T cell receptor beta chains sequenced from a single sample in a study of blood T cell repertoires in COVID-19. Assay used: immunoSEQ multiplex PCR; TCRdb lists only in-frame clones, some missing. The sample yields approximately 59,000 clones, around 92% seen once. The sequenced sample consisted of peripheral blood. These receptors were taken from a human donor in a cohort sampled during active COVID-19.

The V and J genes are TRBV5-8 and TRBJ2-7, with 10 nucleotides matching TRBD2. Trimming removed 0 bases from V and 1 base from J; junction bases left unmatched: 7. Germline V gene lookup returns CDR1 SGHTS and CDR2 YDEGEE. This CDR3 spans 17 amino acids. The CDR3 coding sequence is TGTGCCAGCAGCTTGGGCGCTAGCGGGGGATATTCCTACGAGCAGTACTTC. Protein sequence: CASSLGASGGYSYEQYF.

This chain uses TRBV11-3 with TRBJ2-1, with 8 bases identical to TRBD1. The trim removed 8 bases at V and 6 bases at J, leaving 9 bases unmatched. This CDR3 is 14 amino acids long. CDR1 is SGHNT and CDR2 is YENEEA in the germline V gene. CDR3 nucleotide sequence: TGTGCCAGCTCCTCCGGGACAGGTCGCAATGAGCAGTTCTTC. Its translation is CASSSGTGRNEQFF.

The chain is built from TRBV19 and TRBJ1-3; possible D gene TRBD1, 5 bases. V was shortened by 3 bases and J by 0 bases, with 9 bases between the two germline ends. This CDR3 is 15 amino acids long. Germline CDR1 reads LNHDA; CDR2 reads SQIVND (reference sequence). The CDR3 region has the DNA TGTGCCAGTAGTATTGTGACAGACTCTGGAAACACCATATATTTT. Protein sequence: CASSIVTDSGNTIYF.

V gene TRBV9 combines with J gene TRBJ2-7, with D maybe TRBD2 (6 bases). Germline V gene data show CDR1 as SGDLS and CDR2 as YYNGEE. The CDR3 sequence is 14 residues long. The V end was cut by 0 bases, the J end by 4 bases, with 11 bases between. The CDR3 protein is CASSVAPGDYEQYF. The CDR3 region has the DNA TGTGCCAGCAGCGTAGCCCCGGGGGATTACGAGCAGTACTTC. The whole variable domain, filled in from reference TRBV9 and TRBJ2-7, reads DSGVTQTPKHLITATGQRVTLRCSPRSGDLSVYWYQQSLDQGLQFLIQYYNGEERAKGNILERFSAQQFPDLHSELNLSSLELGDSALYFCASSVAPGDYEQYFGPGTRLTVT.

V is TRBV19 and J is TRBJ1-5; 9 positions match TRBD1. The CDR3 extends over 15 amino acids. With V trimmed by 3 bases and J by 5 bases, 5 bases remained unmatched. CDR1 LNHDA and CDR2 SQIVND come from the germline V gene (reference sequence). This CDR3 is CASSIGTGTYQPQHF. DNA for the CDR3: TGTGCCAGTAGTATCGGGACAGGGACGTATCAGCCCCAGCATTTT.

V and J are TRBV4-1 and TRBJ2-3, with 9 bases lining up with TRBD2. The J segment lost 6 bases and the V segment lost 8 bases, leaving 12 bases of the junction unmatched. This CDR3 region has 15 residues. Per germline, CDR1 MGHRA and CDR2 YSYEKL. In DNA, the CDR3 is TGCGCCAGCGGCCGGGGCGGGGGGGCCGTGGATACGCAGTATTTT. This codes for CASGRGGGAVDTQYF.

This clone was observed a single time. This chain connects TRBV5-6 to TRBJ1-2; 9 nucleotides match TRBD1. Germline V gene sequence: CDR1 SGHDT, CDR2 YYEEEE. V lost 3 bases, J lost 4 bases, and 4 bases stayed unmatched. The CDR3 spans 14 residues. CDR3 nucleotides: TGTGCCAGCAGCTGGGGACAGGGAGCCTATGGCTACACCTTC. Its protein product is CASSWGQGAYGYTF.

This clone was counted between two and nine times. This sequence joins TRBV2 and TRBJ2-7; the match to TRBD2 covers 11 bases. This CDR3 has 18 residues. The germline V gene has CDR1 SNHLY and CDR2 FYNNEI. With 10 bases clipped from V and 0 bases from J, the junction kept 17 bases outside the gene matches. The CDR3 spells CAIAGTSGGPRSSYEQYF. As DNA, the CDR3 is TGTGCCATCGCGGGCACTAGCGGGGGCCCGAGGAGCTCCTACGAGCAGTACTTC.

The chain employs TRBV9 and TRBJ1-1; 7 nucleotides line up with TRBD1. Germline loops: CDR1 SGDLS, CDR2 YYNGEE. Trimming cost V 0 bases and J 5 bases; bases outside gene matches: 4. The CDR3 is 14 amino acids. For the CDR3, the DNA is TGTGCCAGCAGCGTAGCAGGGGGGAGGACTGAAGCTTTCTTT. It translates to CASSVAGGRTEAFF.

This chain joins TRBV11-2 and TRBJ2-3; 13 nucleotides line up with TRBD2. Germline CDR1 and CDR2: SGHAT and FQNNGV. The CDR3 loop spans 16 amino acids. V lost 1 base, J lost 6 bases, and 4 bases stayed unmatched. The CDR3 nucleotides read TGTGCCAGCAGCTTAGGACTAGCGGGGGGTGAGGATACGCAGTATTTT. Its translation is CASSLGLAGGEDTQYF.

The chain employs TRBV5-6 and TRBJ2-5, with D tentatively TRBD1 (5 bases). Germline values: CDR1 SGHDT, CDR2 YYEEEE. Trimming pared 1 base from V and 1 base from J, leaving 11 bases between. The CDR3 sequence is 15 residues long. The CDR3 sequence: CASSLSQGLQETQYF. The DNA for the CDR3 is TGTGCCAGCAGCTTGTCGCAGGGTCTCCAAGAGACCCAGTACTTC. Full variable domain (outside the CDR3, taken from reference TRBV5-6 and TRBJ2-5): DAGVTQSPTHLIKTRGQQVTLRCSPKSGHDTVSWYQQALGQGPQFIFQYYEEEERQRGNFPDRFSGHQFPNYSSELNVNALLLGDSALYLCASSLSQGLQETQYFGPGTRLLVL.

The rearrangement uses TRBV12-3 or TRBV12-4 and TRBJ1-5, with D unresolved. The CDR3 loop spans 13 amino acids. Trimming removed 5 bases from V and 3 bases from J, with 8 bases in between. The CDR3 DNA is TGTGCCAGCAGTGGGGAGTCCAATCAGCCCCAGCATTTT. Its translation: CASSGESNQPQHF.

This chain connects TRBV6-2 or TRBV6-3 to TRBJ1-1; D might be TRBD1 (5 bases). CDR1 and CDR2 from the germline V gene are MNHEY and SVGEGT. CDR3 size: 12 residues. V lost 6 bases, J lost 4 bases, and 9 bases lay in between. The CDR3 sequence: CASSSGGTEAFF. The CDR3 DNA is TGTGCCAGCAGCTCGGGGGGCACTGAAGCTTTCTTT.

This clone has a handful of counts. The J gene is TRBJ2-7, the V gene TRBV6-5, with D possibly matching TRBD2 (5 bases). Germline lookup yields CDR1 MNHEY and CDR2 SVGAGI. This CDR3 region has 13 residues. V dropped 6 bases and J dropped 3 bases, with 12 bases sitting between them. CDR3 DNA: TGTGCCAGCAGCCTTCTACGGGACTACGAGCAGTACTTC. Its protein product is CASSLLRDYEQYF.